Listed below are T cell receptor beta chains from one sample, sequenced in a study of shared clonotypes between healthy human individuals. TCRdb's table, derived via immunoSEQ multiplex PCR, lists solely in-frame clones and lacks some. The sample lists hundreds of thousands of clones, 75% to 85% occurring once. The sample comprised PBMCs. Every receptor here comes from a woman between 40 and 50 years old in good health. Some clones in this sample may be carry-over from other donors' samples. CDR3s include the opening cysteine and the closing phenylalanine or tryptophan. D genes are given only for firm matches. Clone size, where shown, is once, few, many, or a class for clones that have expanded.

v_call	j_call	clone_size	d_call	cdr3_nt	cdr3_aa
TRBV27	TRBJ1-4	many	NA	TGTGCCAGCAGTTTATCATGGGGCGGTGAAAAACTGTTTTTT	CASSLSWGGEKLFF
TRBV5-6	TRBJ2-1	NA	TRBD2	TGTGCCAGCAACCAGCTAGCGGGAGGGCCGGGTGGTGAGCAGTTCTTC	CASNQLAGGPGGEQFF
TRBV28	TRBJ2-7	NA	NA	TGTGCCAGCACGGTACAGGGCGCCTACGAGCAGTACTTC	CASTVQGAYEQYF
TRBV19	TRBJ2-3	NA	TRBD2	TGTGCCAGTAGTACCCTACTAGCGGGACCCACAGATACGCAGTATTTT	CASSTLLAGPTDTQYF
TRBV6-6	TRBJ1-1	NA	NA	TGTGCCAGCAGTTACTACCGGAGCGGGGGCACTGAAGCTTTCTTT	CASSYYRSGGTEAFF
TRBV5-1	TRBJ1-4	NA	NA	TGCGCCAGCAGCTTGGCCGCCGTTCCCGGGGGTGAAAAACTGTTTTTT	CASSLAAVPGGEKLFF
TRBV18	TRBJ2-1	NA	NA	TGTGCCAGCTCACCGGGGCTTACGGACAATGAGCAGTTCTTC	CASSPGLTDNEQFF
TRBV19	TRBJ1-1	few	NA	TGTGCCAGTAGTACCACTCAGGGTACTGAAGCTTTCTTT	CASSTTQGTEAFF
TRBV5-4	TRBJ2-5	NA	NA	TGTGCCAGCAGGGCCGGGACAAACATCCAAGAGACCCAGTACTTC	CASRAGTNIQETQYF
TRBV2	TRBJ2-7	many	NA	TGTGCCAGCAGTTCACCCGTCCCCTACGAGCAGTACTTC	CASSSPVPYEQYF
TRBV29-1	TRBJ2-2	NA	NA	TGCAGCGTTCGAGATTGGGCCGGGGAGCTGTTTTTT	CSVRDWAGELFF
TRBV10-3	TRBJ1-3	NA	NA	TGTGCCATCAGTGTCCACTCTGGAAACACCATATATTTT	CAISVHSGNTIYF
TRBV29-1	TRBJ2-7	NA	NA	TGCAGCGTTGAAGACAGGGAAAGGTCCTACGAGCAGTACTTC	CSVEDRERSYEQYF
TRBV7-8	TRBJ1-2	NA	TRBD1	TGTGCCAGCAGCACGAGGACAGGGGAAGATGGCTACACCTTC	CASSTRTGEDGYTF
TRBV7-7	TRBJ2-5	NA	TRBD2	TGTGCTAGCAGCCCTATTGGGCTAGCGGGAAGAGAGACCCAGTACTTC	CASSPIGLAGRETQYF
TRBV10-3	TRBJ2-7	NA	TRBD1	TGTGCCATCAGCCCTGTACAGGGGCCTACCTACGAGCAGTACTTC	CAISPVQGPTYEQYF
TRBV5-4	TRBJ1-2	NA	NA	TGTGCCAGCAGCTTGAATCTTGGGGCAGAATATGGCTACACCTTC	CASSLNLGAEYGYTF
TRBV4-2	TRBJ2-7	NA	TRBD2	TGTGCCAGCAGCCAAGGGGAGGGCGAGCAGTACTTC	CASSQGEGEQYF
TRBV4-3	TRBJ2-7	NA	TRBD1	TGCGCCAGCAGCCAAGGGGGACAGGGGGCCTACGAGCAGTACTTC	CASSQGGQGAYEQYF
TRBV9	TRBJ2-1	once	NA	TGTGCTAAGCTGTCTAGCAACTCCTACAATGAGCAGTTCTTC	CAKLSSNSYNEQFF
TRBV18	TRBJ1-1	few	NA	TGTGCCAGCTCCCAGGGGACTAACACTGAAGCTTTCTTT	CASSQGTNTEAFF
TRBV6-6	TRBJ1-1	few	NA	TGTGCCAGCAGAAAACAGCTCTTGAACACTGAAGCTTTCTTT	CASRKQLLNTEAFF
TRBV28	TRBJ2-5	NA	NA	TGTGCCACCCACGATGGAGAGACCCAGTACTTC	CATHDGETQYF
TRBV2	TRBJ2-1	NA	TRBD2	TGTGCCAGCAGTTCCCTAGCGGGAGGGCCAGTTGAGCAGTTCTTC	CASSSLAGGPVEQFF
TRBV5-4	TRBJ2-1	few	NA	TGTGCCAGCAGCTTGGTATCGGGTAACAATGAGCAGTTCTTC	CASSLVSGNNEQFF
TRBV9	TRBJ2-3	NA	TRBD2	TGTGCCAGCAGCCCGGGACTAGCGGCATTGGCGCAGTATTTT	CASSPGLAALAQYF
TRBV19	TRBJ2-3	NA	TRBD2	TGTGCCAGTAGTGGCGGGACTAGGGGCACAGATACGCAGTATTTT	CASSGGTRGTDTQYF
TRBV18	TRBJ2-7	NA	NA	TGTGCCAGCTCACCATGGGCGGGACCCCACGAGCAGTACTTC	CASSPWAGPHEQYF
TRBV7-2	TRBJ2-7	few	NA	TGTGCCAGCAGCTTAGCTGGGGGGTCGTCTAGCGAGCAGTACTTC	CASSLAGGSSSEQYF
TRBV5-1	TRBJ2-7	NA	NA	TGCGCCAGCAGCTCCCCCGTTGGGCCCTACGAGCAGTACTTC	CASSSPVGPYEQYF
TRBV6-4	TRBJ2-3	few	TRBD2	TGTGCCAGCAGAAGACTAGCGGGAGGGCCGATAGACCTAGATACGCAGTATTTT	CASRRLAGGPIDLDTQYF